This T cell receptor (beta chain) was recovered during a study of cytomegalovirus exposure and HLA in healthy donors. General observations from the study: At a 0.05 false discovery rate, a later analysis found some 18,000 TCR beta sequences to be associated with HLA alleles. Later, TCR association rates were found to vary by HLA locus, highest for DRB1 and lowest for HLA-C. Some segments of the V type, notably TRBV6-2 and TRBV6-3, were excluded as indistinguishable.

Worth noting for this clone: Its antigen is not known.

V lost 3 bases and J lost 4, with 16 bases in between. The V gene's germline CDR1 is SGHDT and CDR2 YYEEEE. The CDR3 consists of 15 residues. Primers: 60 Vbeta forward and 13 Jbeta reverse. Authors' data handling: A later analysis counted approximately 88 million unique TCR beta chains, 9.5 million to 12 million shared. Only in-frame clones appear in the TCRdb table, and some are missing; sequencing was by immunoSEQ multiplex PCR. The V and J calls and clone size come from that table; D and trimming were worked out from the DNA. The table has some 180,000 clones, 75% to 90% seen once. Material for sequencing was PBMCs. The J gene is TRBJ1-1, the V gene TRBV5-6; possible D gene TRBD1, 6 bases. The clonotype originates from a male donor in good health and CMV-seronegative. The chain's CDR3 is CASSWGGAGGTEAFF. CDR3 nucleotides: TGTGCCAGCAGCTGGGGGGGGGCCGGCGGCACTGAAGCTTTCTTT.